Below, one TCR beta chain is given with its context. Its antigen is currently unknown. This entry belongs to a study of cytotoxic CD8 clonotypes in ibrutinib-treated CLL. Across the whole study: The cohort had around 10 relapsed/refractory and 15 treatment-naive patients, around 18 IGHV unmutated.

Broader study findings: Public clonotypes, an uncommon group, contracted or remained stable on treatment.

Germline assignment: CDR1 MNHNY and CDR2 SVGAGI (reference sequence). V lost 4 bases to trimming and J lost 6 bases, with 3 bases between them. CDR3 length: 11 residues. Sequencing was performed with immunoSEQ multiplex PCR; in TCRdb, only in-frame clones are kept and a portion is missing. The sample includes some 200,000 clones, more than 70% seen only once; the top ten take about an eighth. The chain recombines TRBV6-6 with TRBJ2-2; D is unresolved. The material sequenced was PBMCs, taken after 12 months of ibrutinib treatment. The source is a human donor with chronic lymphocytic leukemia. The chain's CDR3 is CASSSAGELFF. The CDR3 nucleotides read TGTGCCAGCAGTTCAGCCGGGGAGCTGTTTTTT.